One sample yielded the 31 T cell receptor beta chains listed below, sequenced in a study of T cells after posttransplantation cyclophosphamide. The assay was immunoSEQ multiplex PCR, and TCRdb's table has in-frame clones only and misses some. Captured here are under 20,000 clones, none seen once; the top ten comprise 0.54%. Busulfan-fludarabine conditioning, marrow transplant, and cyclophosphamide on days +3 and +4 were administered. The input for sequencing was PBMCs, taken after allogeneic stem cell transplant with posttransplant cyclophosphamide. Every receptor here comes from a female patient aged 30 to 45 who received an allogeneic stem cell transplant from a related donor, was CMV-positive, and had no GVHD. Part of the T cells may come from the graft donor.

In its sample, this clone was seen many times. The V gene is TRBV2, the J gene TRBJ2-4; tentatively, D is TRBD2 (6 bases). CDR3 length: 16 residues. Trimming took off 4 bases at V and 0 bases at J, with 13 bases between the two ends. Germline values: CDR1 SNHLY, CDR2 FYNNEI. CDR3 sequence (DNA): TGTGCCAGCAGTGCCTTCCAGGGACTAGCCAAAAACATTCAGTACTTC. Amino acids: CASSAFQGLAKNIQYF.

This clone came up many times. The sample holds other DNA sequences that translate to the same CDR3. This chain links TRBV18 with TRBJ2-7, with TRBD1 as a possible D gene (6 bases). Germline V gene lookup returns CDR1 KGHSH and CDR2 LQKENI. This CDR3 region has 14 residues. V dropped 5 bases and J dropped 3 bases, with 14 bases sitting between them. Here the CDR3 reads CASSTTGLDYEQYF. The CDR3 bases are TGTGCCAGCTCAACCACAGGGTTGGACTACGAGCAGTACTTC.

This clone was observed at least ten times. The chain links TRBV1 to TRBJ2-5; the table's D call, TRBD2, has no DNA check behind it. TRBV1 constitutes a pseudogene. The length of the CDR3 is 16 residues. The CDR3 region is CTSSQQLAGGGETQYF. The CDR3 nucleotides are TGCACCAGCAGCCAACAACTAGCGGGAGGGGGAGAGACCCAGTACTTC.

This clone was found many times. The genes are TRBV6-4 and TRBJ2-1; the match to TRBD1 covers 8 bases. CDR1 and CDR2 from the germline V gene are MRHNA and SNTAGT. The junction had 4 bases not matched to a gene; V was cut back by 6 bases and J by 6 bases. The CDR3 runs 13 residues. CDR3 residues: CASRETGGNEQFF. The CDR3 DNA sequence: TGTGCCAGCAGGGAAACAGGGGGCAATGAGCAGTTCTTC.

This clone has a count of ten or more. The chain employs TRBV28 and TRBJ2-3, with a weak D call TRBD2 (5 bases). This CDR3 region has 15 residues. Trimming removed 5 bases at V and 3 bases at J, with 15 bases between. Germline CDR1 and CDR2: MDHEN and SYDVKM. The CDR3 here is CASSGAAQRTDTQYF. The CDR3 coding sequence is TGTGCCAGCAGTGGAGCGGCCCAACGGACAGATACGCAGTATTTT. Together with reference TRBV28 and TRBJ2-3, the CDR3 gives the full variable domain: DVKVTQSSRYLVKRTGEKVFLECVQDMDHENMFWYRQDPGLGLRLIYFSYDVKMKEKGDIPEGYSVSREKKERFSLILESASTNQTSMYLCASSGAAQRTDTQYFGPGTRLTVL.

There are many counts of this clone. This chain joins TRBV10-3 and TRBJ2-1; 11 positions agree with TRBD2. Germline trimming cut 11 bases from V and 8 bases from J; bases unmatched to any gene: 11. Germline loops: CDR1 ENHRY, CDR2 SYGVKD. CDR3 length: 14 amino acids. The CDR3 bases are TGTGCCGCGAGAACTAGCGGGAGAGGTCATGAGCAGTTCTTC. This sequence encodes CAARTSGRGHEQFF.

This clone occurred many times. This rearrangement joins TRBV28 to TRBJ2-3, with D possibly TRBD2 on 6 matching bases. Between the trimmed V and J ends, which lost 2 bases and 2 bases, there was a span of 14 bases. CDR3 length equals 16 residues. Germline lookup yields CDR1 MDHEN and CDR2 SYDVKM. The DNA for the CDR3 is TGTGCCAGCAGTTTAGGAGGGCGGGACTCCACAGATACGCAGTATTTT. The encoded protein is CASSLGGRDSTDTQYF.

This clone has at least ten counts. This CDR3 is CASSPGGAEDYGYTF. Here the CDR3 DNA reads TGTGCCAGCAGTCCCGGGGGGGCAGAGGACTATGGCTACACCTTC. The chain has TRBV28 and TRBJ1-2, with a weak D call TRBD1 (6 bases). With 5 bases removed from V and 3 bases from J, the gap between germline ends came to 16 bases. The CDR3 extends over 15 amino acids. Germline V gene lookup returns CDR1 MDHEN and CDR2 SYDVKM.

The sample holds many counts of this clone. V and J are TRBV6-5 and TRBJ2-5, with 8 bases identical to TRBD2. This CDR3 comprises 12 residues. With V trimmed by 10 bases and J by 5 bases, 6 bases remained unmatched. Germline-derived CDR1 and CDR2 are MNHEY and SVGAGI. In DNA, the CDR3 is TGTGCCACGACTAGCGCGGGGGAGACCCAGTACTTC. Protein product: CATTSAGETQYF.

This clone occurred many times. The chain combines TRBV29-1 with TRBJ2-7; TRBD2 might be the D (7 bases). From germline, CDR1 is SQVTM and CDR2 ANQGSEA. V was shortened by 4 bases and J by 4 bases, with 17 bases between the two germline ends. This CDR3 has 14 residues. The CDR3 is CSVVWEGVLYEQYF. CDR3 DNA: TGCAGCGTTGTCTGGGAGGGGGTCTTGTACGAGCAGTACTTC.

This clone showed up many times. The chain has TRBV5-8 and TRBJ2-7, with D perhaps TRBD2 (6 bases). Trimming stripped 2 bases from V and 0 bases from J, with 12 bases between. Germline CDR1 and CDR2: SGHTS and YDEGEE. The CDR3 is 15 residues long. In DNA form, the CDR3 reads TGTGCCAGCAGCTTAAACGGGGGAAGCTCCTACGAGCAGTACTTC. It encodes CASSLNGGSSYEQYF.

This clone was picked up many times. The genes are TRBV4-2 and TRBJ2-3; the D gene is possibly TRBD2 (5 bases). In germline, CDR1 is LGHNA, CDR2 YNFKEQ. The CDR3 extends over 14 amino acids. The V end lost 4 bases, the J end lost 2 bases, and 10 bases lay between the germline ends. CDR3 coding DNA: TGTGCCAGCAGCCTAGACTACCCCACAGATACGCAGTATTTT. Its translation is CASSLDYPTDTQYF.

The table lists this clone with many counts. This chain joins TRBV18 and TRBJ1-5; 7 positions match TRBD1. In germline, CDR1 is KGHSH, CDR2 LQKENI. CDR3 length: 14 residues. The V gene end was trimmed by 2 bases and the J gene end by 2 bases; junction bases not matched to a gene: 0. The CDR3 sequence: CASSPGQGNQPQHF. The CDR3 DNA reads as TGTGCCAGCTCACCAGGACAGGGCAATCAGCCCCAGCATTTT.

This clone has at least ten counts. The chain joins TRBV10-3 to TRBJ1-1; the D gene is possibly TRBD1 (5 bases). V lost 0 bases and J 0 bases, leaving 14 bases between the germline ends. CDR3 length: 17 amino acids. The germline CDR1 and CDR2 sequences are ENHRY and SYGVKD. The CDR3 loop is CAISESGLFPLNTEAFF. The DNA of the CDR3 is TGTGCCATCAGTGAGTCGGGGCTCTTCCCTTTGAACACTGAAGCTTTCTTT.

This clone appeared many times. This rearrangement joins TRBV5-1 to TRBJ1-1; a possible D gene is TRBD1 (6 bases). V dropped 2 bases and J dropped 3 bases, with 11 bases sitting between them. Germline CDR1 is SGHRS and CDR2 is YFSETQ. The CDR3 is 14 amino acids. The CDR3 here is CASSFHRVDTEAFF. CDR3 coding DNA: TGCGCCAGCAGCTTCCACAGGGTAGACACTGAAGCTTTCTTT.

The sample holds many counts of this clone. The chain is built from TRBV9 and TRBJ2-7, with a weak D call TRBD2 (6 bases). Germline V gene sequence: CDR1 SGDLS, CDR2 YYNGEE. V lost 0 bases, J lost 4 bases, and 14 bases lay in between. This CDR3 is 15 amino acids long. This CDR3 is CASSVGGTLSYEQYF. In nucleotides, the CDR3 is TGTGCCAGCAGCGTAGGTGGGACTCTGAGTTACGAGCAGTACTTC. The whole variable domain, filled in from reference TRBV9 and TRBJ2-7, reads DSGVTQTPKHLITATGQRVTLRCSPRSGDLSVYWYQQSLDQGLQFLIQYYNGEERAKGNILERFSAQQFPDLHSELNLSSLELGDSALYFCASSVGGTLSYEQYFGPGTRLTVT.

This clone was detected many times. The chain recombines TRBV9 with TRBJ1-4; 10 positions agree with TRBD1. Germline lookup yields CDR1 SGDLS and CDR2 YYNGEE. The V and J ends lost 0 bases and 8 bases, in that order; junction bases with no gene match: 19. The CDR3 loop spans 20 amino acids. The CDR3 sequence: CASSVGYLGTGAWRSEKLFF. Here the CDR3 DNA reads TGTGCCAGCAGCGTAGGCTACCTCGGGACAGGGGCGTGGAGGTCGGAAAAACTGTTTTTT. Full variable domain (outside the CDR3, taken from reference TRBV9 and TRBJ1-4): DSGVTQTPKHLITATGQRVTLRCSPRSGDLSVYWYQQSLDQGLQFLIQYYNGEERAKGNILERFSAQQFPDLHSELNLSSLELGDSALYFCASSVGYLGTGAWRSEKLFFGSGTQLSVL.

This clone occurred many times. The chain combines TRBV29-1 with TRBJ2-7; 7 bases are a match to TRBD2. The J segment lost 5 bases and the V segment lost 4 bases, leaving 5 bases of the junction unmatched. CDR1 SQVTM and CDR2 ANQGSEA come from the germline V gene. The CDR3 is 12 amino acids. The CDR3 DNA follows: TGCAGCGTTGGGGGCGGGGGAAACGAGCAGTACTTC. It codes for CSVGGGGNEQYF.

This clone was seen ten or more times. The CDR3 is CASSVRPILAGGTDTQYF. CDR3 sequence (DNA): TGCGCCAGCAGCGTACGCCCTATTCTAGCGGGAGGAACAGATACGCAGTATTTT. The J gene is TRBJ2-3, the V gene TRBV5-1; 11 bases match TRBD2. Per the germline V gene, CDR1 is SGHRS and CDR2 is YFSETQ. V lost 4 bases, J lost 3 bases, and 13 bases stayed unmatched. This CDR3 is built from 18 residues.

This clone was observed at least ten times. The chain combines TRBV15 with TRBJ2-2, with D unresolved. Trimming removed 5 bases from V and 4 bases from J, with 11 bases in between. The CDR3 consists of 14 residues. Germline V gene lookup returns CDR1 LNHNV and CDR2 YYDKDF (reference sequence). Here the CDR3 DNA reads TGTGCCACCAGCCTTGAGCGAGTCACCGGGGAGCTGTTTTTT. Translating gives CATSLERVTGELFF.

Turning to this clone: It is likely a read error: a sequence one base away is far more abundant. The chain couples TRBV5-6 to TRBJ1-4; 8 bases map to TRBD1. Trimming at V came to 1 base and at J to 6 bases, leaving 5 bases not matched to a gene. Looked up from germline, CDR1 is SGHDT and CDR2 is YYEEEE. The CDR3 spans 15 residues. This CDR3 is CASSLTGGWDEKLFF. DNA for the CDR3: TGTGCCAGCAGCTTGACAGGGGGTTGGGATGAAAAACTGTTTTTT.

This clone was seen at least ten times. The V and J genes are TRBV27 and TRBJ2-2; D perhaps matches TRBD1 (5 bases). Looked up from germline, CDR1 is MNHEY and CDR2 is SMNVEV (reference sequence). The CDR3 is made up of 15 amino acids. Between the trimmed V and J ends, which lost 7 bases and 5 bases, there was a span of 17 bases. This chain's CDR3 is CASKTLRRGTGELFF. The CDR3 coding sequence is TGTGCCAGCAAAACCCTCCGTAGGGGAACCGGGGAGCTGTTTTTT.

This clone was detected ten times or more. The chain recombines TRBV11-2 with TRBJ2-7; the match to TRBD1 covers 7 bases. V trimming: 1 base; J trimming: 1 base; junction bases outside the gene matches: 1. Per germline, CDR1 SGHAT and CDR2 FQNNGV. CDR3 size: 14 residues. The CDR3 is CASSLGDRSYEQYF. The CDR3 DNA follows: TGTGCCAGCAGCTTAGGGGACAGATCCTACGAGCAGTACTTC.

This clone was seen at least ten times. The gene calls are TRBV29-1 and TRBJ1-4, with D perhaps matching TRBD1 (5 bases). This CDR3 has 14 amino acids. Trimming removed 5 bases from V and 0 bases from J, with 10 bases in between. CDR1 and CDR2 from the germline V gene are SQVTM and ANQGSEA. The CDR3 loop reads CSVLDRATNEKLFF. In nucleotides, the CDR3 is TGCAGCGTTCTAGACAGAGCAACTAATGAAAAACTGTTTTTT.

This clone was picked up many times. CDR3: CASSLEDGANYGYTF. The DNA for the CDR3 is TGTGCCAGCAGCTTGGAGGATGGGGCGAACTATGGCTACACCTTC. The rearrangement uses TRBV5-8 and TRBJ1-2, with a tentative D call TRBD1 (5 bases). The CDR3 consists of 15 residues. Germline-derived CDR1 and CDR2 are SGHTS and YDEGEE. V was trimmed by 0 bases and J by 2 bases, leaving 11 bases between them.

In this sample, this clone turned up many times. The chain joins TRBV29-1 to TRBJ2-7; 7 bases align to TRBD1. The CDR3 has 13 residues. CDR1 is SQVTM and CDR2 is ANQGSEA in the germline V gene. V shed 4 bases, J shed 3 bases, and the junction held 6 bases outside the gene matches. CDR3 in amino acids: CSVAPGGFYEQYF. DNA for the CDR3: TGCAGCGTTGCGCCAGGGGGTTTCTACGAGCAGTACTTC.

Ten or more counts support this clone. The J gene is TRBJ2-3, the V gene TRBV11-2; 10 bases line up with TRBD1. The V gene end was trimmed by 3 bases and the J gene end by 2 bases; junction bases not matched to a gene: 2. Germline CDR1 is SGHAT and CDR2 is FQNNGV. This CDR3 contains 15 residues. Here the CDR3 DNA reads TGTGCCAGCAGCTTTGACAGGGGGCTCACAGATACGCAGTATTTT. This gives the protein CASSFDRGLTDTQYF. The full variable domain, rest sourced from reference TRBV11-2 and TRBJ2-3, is EAGVAQSPRYKIIEKRQSVAFWCNPISGHATLYWYQQILGQGPKLLIQFQNNGVVDDSQLPKDRFSAERLKGVDSTLKIQPAKLEDSAVYLCASSFDRGLTDTQYFGPGTRLTVL.

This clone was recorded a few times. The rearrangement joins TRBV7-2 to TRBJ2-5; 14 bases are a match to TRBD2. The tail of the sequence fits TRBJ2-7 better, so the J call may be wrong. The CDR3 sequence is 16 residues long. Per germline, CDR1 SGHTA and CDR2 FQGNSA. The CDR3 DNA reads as TGTGCCAGCAGCCCGGGACTAGCGGGAGTTATCTACGAGCAGTACTTC. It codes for CASSPGLAGVIYEQYF.

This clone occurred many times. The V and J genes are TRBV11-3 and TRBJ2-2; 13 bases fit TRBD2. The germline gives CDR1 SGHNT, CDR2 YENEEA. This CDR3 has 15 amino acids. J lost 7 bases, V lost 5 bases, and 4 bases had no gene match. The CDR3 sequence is CASSRLAGGSGELFF. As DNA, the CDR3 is TGTGCCAGCAGCCGACTAGCGGGAGGTAGCGGGGAGCTGTTTTTT.

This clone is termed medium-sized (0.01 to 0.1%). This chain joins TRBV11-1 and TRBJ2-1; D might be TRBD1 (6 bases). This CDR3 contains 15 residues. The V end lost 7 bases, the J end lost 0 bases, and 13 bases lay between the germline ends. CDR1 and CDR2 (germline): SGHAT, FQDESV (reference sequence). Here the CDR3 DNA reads TGTGCCAGCACCCTGGGGGCAGACTCCTACAATGAGCAGTTCTTC. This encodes CASTLGADSYNEQFF.

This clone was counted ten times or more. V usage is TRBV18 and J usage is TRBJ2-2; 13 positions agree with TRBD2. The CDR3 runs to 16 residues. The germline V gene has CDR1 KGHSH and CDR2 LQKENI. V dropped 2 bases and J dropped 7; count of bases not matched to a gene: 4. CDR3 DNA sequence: TGTGCCAGCTCACCAGGACTAGCGGGAGCTTACGGGGAGCTGTTTTTT. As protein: CASSPGLAGAYGELFF.